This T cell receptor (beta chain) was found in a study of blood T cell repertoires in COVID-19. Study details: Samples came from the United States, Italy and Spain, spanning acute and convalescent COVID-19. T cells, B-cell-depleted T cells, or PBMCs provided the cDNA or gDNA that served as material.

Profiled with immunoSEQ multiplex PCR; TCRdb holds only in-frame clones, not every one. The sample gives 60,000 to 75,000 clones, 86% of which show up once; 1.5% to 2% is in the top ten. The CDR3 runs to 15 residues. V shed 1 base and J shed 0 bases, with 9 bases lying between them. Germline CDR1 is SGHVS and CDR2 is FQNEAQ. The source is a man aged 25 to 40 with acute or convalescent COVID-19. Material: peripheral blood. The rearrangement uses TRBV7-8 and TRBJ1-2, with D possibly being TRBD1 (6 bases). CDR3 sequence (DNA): TGTGCCAGCAGCTTAGGGACAGAAGCTAACTATGGCTACACCTTC. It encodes CASSLGTEANYGYTF.